This TCR beta chain was identified in a study of shared clonotypes between healthy human individuals. Libraries were prepared by immunoSEQ multiplex PCR; TCRdb keeps only in-frame clonotypes and omits some of them. The sample carries millions of clones, roughly 93% recorded once. The CDR3 runs to 12 residues. The ends lost 4 bases at V and 7 bases at J; junction bases unmatched: 2. Germline CDR1 LNHDA, CDR2 SQIVND (reference sequence). Adult donors, all healthy and HIV-negative, had no recent acute infections or vaccinations. The specimen sequenced was naive CD4+ T cells from PBMCs. This sample's subset: CD45RA+ positively selected. The TCR originated in a man aged 18 to 30 in good health. Some clones in this sample may be carry-over from other donors' samples. The chain couples TRBV19 to TRBJ1-2; 8 nucleotides agree with TRBD1. The CDR3 spells CASSRTGSGYTF. The CDR3 DNA is TGTGCCAGTAGTAGGACAGGGAGTGGCTACACCTTC.